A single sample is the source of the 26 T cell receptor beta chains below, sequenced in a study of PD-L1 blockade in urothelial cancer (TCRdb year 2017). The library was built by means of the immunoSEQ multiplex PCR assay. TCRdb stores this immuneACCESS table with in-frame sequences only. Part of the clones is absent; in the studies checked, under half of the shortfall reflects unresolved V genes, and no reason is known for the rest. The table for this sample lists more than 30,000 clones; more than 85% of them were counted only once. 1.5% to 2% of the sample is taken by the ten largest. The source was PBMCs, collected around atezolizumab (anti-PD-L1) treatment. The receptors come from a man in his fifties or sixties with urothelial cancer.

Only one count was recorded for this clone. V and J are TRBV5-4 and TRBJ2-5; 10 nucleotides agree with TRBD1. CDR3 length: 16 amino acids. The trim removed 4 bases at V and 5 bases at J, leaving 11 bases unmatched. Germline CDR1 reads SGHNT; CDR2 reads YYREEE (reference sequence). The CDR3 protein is CASSAGLSGQGETQYF. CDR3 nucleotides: TGTGCCAGCAGCGCGGGATTATCGGGACAGGGGGAGACCCAGTACTTC.

The CDR3: CASSPTEEGGYTF. CDR3 bases: TGTGCCAGCTCACCAACGGAGGAGGGTGGCTACACCTTC. The genes are TRBV18 and TRBJ1-2; unclear D gene. Germline-derived CDR1 and CDR2 are KGHSH and LQKENI. Trimming cost V 2 bases and J 7 bases, with 11 bases left between them. The CDR3 covers 13 residues.

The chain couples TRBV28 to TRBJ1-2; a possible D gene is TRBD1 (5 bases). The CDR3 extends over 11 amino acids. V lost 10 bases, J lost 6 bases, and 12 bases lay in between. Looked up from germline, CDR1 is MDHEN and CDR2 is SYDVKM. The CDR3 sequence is CATQTGNGYTF. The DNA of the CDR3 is TGTGCCACCCAAACAGGAAATGGCTACACCTTC.

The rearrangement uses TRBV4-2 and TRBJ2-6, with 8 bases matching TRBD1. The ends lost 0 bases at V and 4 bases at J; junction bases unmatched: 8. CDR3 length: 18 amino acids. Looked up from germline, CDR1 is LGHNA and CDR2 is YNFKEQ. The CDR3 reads CASSQDHQGAQGANVLTF. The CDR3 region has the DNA TGTGCCAGCAGCCAAGATCATCAGGGGGCACAGGGGGCCAACGTCCTGACTTTC.

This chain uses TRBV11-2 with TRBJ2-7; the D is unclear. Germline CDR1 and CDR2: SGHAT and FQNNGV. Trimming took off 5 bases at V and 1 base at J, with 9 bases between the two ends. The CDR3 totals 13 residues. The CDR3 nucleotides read TGTGCCAGCAGCCGACATACATCCTACGAGCAGTACTTC. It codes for CASSRHTSYEQYF.

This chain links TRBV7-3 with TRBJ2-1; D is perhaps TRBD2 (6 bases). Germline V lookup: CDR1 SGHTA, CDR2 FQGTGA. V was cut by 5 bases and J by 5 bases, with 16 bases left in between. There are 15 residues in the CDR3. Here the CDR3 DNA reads TGTGCCAGCAGCCGGGGGTTATTCCCAAACAATGAGCAGTTCTTC. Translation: CASSRGLFPNNEQFF.

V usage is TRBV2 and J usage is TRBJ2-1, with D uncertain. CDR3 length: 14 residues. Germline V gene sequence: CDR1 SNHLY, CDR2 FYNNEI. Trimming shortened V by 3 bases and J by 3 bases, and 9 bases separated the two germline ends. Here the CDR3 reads CASSDWQDYNEQFF. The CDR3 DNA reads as TGTGCCAGCAGTGATTGGCAGGACTACAATGAGCAGTTCTTC.

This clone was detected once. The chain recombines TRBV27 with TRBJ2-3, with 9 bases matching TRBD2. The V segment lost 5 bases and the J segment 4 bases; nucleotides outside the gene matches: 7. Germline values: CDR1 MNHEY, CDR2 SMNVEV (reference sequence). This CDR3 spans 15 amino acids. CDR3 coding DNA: TGTGCCAGCAGTCCCATAGCGGGAGTGGCAGATACGCAGTATTTT. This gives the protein CASSPIAGVADTQYF.

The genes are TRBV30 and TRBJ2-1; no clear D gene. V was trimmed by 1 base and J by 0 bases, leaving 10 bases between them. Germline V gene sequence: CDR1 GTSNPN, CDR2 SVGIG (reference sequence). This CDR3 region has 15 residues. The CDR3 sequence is CAWSERGSSYNEQFF. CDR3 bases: TGTGCCTGGAGTGAACGAGGCAGCTCCTACAATGAGCAGTTCTTC.

The CDR3 sequence: CASGLQTGGGTEAFF. CDR3 DNA: TGCGCCAGCGGACTACAGACAGGGGGCGGAACTGAAGCTTTCTTT. The J gene is TRBJ1-1, the V gene TRBV5-1; 10 bases agree with TRBD1. The germline V gene encodes CDR1 SGHRS and CDR2 YFSETQ. With V trimmed by 7 bases and J by 5 bases, 11 bases remained unmatched. The CDR3 loop spans 15 amino acids. Supplemented by reference TRBV5-1 and TRBJ1-1, the full variable domain reads KAGVTQTPRYLIKTRGQQVTLSCSPISGHRSVSWYQQTPGQGLQFLFEYFSETQRNKGNFPGRFSGRQFSNSRSEMNVSTLELGDSALYLCASGLQTGGGTEAFFGQGTRLTVV.

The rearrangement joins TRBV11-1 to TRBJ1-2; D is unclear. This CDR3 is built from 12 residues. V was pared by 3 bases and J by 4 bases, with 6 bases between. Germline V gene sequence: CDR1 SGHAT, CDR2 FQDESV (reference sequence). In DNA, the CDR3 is TGTGCCAGCAGCTTGGGCAGCTATGGCTACACCTTC. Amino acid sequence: CASSLGSYGYTF. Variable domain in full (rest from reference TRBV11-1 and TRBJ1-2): EAEVAQSPRYKITEKSQAVAFWCDPISGHATLYWYRQILGQGPELLVQFQDESVVDDSQLPKDRFSAERLKGVDSTLKIQPAELGDSAMYLCASSLGSYGYTFGSGTRLTVV.

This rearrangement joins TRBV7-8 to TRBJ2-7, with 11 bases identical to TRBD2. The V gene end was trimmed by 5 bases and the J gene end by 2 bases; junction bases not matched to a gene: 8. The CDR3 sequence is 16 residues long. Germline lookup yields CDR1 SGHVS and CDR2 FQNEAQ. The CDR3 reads CASSPGLAGAPYEQYF. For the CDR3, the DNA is TGTGCCAGCAGCCCAGGACTAGCGGGCGCTCCCTACGAGCAGTACTTC.

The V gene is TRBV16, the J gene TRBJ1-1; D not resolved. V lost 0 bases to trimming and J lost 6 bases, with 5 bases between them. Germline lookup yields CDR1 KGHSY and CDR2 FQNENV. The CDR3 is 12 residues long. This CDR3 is CASSQSLSEAFF. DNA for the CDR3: TGTGCCAGCAGCCAATCCCTATCTGAAGCTTTCTTT. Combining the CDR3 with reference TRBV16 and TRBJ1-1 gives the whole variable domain GEEVAQTPKHLVRGEGQKAKLYCAPIKGHSYVFWYQQVLKNEFKFLISFQNENVFDETGMPKERFSAKCLPNSPCSLEIQATKLEDSAVYFCASSQSLSEAFFGQGTRLTVV.

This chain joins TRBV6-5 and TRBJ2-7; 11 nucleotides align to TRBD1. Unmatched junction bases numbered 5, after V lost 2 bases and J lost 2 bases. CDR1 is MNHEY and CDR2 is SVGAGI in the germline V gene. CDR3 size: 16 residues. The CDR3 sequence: CASSYPGTGGAYEQYF. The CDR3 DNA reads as TGTGCCAGCAGTTACCCGGGGACAGGGGGTGCCTACGAGCAGTACTTC.

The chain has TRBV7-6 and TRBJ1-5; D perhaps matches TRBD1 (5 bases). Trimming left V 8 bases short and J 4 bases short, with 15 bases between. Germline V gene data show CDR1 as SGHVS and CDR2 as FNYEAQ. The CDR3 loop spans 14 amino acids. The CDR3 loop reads CASSGGGENQPQHF. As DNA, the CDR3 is TGTGCCAGCTCCGGCGGAGGGGAGAATCAGCCCCAGCATTTT.

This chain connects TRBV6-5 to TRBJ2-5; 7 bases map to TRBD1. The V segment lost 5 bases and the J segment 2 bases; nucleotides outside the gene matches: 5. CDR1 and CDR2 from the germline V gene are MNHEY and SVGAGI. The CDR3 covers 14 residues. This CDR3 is CASSLAGGQETQYF. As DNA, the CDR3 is TGTGCCAGCAGTCTAGCAGGGGGACAAGAGACCCAGTACTTC.

The CDR3 DNA reads as TGCGCCAGCAGCTACCCACCCGGGACAGGGATGAACACTGAAGCTTTCTTT. Translation: CASSYPPGTGMNTEAFF. The chain is built from TRBV5-1 and TRBJ1-1, with 9 bases aligning to TRBD1. Germline V gives CDR1 SGHRS, CDR2 YFSETQ. The CDR3 is made up of 17 amino acids. The ends lost 3 bases at V and 0 bases at J; junction bases unmatched: 9.

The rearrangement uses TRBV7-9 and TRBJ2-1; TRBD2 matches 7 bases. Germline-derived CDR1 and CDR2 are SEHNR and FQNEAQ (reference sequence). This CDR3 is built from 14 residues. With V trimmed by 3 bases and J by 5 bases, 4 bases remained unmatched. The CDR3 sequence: CASSFQRGNNEQFF. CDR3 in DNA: TGTGCCAGCAGCTTCCAGCGGGGAAACAATGAGCAGTTCTTC.

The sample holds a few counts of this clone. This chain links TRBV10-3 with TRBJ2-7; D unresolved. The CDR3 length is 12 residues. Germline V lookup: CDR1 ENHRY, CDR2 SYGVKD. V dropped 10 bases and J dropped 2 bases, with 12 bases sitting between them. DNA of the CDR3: TGTGCCACTTTAGGAGCCACCTACGAGCAGTACTTC. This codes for CATLGATYEQYF.

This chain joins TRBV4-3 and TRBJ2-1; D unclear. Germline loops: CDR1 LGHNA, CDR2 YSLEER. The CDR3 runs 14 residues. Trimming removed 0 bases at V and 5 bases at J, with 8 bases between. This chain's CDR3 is CASSQDFLNNEQFF. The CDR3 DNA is TGCGCCAGCAGCCAAGATTTTCTAAACAATGAGCAGTTCTTC.

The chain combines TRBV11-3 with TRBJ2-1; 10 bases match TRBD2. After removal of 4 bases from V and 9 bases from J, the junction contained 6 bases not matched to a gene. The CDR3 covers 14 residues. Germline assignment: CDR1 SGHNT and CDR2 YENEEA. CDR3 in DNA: TGTGCCAGCAGCTCAACTAGCGGGAACCTTGAGCAGTTCTTC. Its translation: CASSSTSGNLEQFF. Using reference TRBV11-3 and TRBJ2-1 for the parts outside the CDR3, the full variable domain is EAGVVQSPRYKIIEKKQPVAFWCNPISGHNTLYWYLQNLGQGPELLIRYENEEAVDDSQLPKDRFSAERLKGVDSTLKIQPAELGDSAVYLCASSSTSGNLEQFFGPGTRLTVL.

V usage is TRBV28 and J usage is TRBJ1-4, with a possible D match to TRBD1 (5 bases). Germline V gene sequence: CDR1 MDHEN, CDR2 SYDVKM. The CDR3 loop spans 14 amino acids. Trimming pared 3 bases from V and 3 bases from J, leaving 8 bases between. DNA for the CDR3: TGTGCCAGCAGTTTGGGGCCGGCTAATGAAAAACTGTTTTTT. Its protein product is CASSLGPANEKLFF.

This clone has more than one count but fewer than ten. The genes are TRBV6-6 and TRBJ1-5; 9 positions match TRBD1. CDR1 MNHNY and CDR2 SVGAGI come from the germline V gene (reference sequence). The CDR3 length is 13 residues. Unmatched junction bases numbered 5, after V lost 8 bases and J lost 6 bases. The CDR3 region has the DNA TGTGCCAGCTGGGACAGGGAAGGTCAGCCCCAGCATTTT. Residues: CASWDREGQPQHF.

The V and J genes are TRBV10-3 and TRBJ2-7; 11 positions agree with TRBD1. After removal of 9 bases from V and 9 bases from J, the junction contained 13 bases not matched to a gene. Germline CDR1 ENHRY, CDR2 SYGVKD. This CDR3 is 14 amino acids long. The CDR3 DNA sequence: TGTGCCATATCTGATGGACAGGGGGCGCGGGGGCAGTACTTC. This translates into CAISDGQGARGQYF.

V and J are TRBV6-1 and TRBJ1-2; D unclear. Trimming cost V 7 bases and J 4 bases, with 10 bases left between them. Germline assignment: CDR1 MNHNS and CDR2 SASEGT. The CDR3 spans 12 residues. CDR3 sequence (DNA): TGTGCCAGCAAAAGGGAGGGCTATGGCTACACCTTC. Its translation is CASKREGYGYTF.

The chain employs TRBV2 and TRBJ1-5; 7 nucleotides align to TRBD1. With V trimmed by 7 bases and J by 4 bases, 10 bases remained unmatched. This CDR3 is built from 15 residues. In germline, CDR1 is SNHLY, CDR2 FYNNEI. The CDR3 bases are TGTGCCAGCATCCCCGGGACAGCCAGAAATCAGCCCCAGCATTTT. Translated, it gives CASIPGTARNQPQHF. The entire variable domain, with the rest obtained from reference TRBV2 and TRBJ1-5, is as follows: EPEVTQTPSHQVTQMGQEVILRCVPISNHLYFYWYRQILGQKVEFLVSFYNNEISEKSEIFDDQFSVERPDGSNFTLKIRSTKLEDSAMYFCASIPGTARNQPQHFGDGTRLSIL.